The sequence of this T cell receptor beta chain was determined in a study of yellow fever vaccine responses in identical twins. Study-level results: Reportedly, the T cell response mounted by twins to vaccine seemed partly convergent, partly personalized.

Notes on this clonotype: Its matching antigen is unknown.

MiXCR was run by TCRdb on the RT-PCR reads, yielding one entry per CDR3 protein. The sample carries fewer than 11,000 distinct CDR3 sequences, roughly 83% recorded once. The receptor was isolated from a woman younger than 35 who received the yellow fever vaccine. The specimen comprised T cells from blood (PBMCs), unsorted or a sorted subset (not recorded which), sampled before or after yellow fever vaccination (not recorded which).

CDR3 in DNA: TGTGCCAGCAGGACCGGACAGGGCGGTCAGCCCCAGCATTTT. Residues: CASRTGQGGQPQHF. The rearrangement joins TRBV28 to TRBJ1-5; 8 nucleotides line up with TRBD1. V lost 6 bases to trimming and J lost 6 bases; unmatched junction nucleotides: 7. The CDR3 runs to 14 residues. Per germline, CDR1 MDHEN and CDR2 SYDVKM.